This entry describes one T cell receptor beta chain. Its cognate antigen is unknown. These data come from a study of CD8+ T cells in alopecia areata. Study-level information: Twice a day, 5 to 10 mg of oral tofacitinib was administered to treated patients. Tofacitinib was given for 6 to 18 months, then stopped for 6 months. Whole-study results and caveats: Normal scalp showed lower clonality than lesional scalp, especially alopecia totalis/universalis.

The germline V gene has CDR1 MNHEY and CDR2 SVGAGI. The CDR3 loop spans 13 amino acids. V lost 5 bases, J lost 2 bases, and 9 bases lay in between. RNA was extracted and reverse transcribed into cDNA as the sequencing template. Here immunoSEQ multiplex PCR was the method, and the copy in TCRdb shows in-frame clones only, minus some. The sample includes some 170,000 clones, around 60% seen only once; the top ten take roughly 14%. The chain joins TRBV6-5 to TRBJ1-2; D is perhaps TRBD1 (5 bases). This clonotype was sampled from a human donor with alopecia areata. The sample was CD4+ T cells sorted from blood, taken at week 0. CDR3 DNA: TGTGCCAGCAGTCTGGACAAGAACTATGGCTACACCTTC. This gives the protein CASSLDKNYGYTF.